The 4 T cell receptor beta chains reported below all come from one sample, sequenced in a study of graft-versus-host responses after intestinal transplantation (dated by TCRdb to 2020 to 2023). Sample time point, as interpreted from the label and publication: cells obtained before transplantation from donor or recipient. Receptor amplification or capture employed the immunoSEQ multiplex PCR assay. This immuneACCESS table, as held by TCRdb, lists in-frame sequences with V and J called but not all clones. Of the missing ones, under half trace to an unresolved V gene in checked studies; the others have no known cause. Here the sample has about 90,000 clones; approximately 92% occur a single time. The ten largest make up 1.1% of the sample. These receptors lack a known antigen. The source was unstimulated CD8+ T cells sorted from spleen or lymph node cells, collected before transplant. The origin of the receptors is a human donor who was the organ donor for an intestinal transplant.

This sequence joins TRBV5-4 and TRBJ2-1; a possible D gene is TRBD2 (5 bases). The CDR3 length is 15 residues. Trimming removed 0 bases at V and 4 bases at J, with 11 bases between. Germline V gene sequence: CDR1 SGHNT, CDR2 YYREEE (reference sequence). In DNA form, the CDR3 reads TGTGCCAGCAGCTTGGAACTAGTGGGGTACAATGAGCAGTTCTTC. Translating gives CASSLELVGYNEQFF. Looking up the rest from reference TRBV5-4 and TRBJ2-1 gives the full variable domain: ETGVTQSPTHLIKTRGQQVTLRCSSQSGHNTVSWYQQALGQGPQFIFQYYREEENGRGNFPPRFSGLQFPNYSSELNVNALELDDSALYLCASSLELVGYNEQFFGPGTRLTVL.

V usage is TRBV4-1 and J usage is TRBJ2-2; D gene unclear. CDR3 size: 15 residues. Germline CDR1 MGHRA, CDR2 YSYEKL. V lost 2 bases and J lost 5, with 12 bases in between. The CDR3: CASSQIRVTTGELFF. CDR3 coding DNA: TGCGCCAGCAGCCAAATCCGGGTTACGACCGGGGAGCTGTTTTTT.

To note about this clone: Other DNA sequences in this specimen translate into the identical CDR3. The chain has TRBV11-2 and TRBJ2-7, with 7 positions matching TRBD2. The CDR3 contains 13 residues. Germline V gene data show CDR1 as SGHAT and CDR2 as FQNNGV. V dropped 3 bases and J dropped 4; count of bases not matched to a gene: 3. CDR3 coding DNA: TGTGCCAGCAGCTTGGGGACTACATACGAGCAGTACTTC. Protein: CASSLGTTYEQYF.

This chain links TRBV5-6 with TRBJ1-5, with TRBD1 as a possible D gene (5 bases). The V gene's germline CDR1 is SGHDT and CDR2 YYEEEE. The CDR3 has 13 amino acids. V lost 2 bases, J lost 5 bases, and 8 bases lay in between. The CDR3 loop is CASSFWGDQPQHF. CDR3 sequence (DNA): TGTGCCAGCAGCTTCTGGGGGGATCAGCCCCAGCATTTT. The variable domain in full, with the rest retrieved from reference TRBV5-6 and TRBJ1-5, is DAGVTQSPTHLIKTRGQQVTLRCSPKSGHDTVSWYQQALGQGPQFIFQYYEEEERQRGNFPDRFSGHQFPNYSSELNVNALLLGDSALYLCASSFWGDQPQHFGDGTRLSIL.